This TCR beta chain was sequenced during a study of breast tumors, draining lymph nodes, adjacent tissues. Findings of the study overall: The data were judged consistent with most tumor T cells coming from lymph node and expanding in tumor. Compared with basal-like, luminal-like tumors shared significantly more repertoire with nontumor tissue. Data only fit, rather than demonstrated, lymph node origin of most tumor T cells. Tumor repertoires ranked between lymph nodes and nontumor tissue in diversity, with V and J gene preferences.

Germline V gene lookup returns CDR1 MDHEN and CDR2 SYDVKM. With V trimmed by 5 bases and J by 3 bases, 7 bases remained unmatched. The CDR3 length is 15 residues. The lymph nodes were axillary draining lymph nodes from breast cancer patients. TCRdb ran MiXCR on the multiplex PCR reads and lists one entry per CDR3 protein. Found here are 70,000 to 85,000 distinct CDR3 sequences, about 21% of them singletons; the top ten hold 2% to 3%. This clonotype occurred a few times. The target antigen is unknown. The chain couples TRBV28 to TRBJ1-2, with 9 bases that match TRBD1. The specimen sequenced was axillary lymph node tissue. The receptor's source is a female donor with breast cancer. Some clones in this sample may be carry-over from other donors' samples. This CDR3 is CASSPGTGLYYGYTF. CDR3 nucleotide sequence: TGTGCCAGCAGTCCCGGGACAGGGCTCTACTATGGCTACACCTTC.